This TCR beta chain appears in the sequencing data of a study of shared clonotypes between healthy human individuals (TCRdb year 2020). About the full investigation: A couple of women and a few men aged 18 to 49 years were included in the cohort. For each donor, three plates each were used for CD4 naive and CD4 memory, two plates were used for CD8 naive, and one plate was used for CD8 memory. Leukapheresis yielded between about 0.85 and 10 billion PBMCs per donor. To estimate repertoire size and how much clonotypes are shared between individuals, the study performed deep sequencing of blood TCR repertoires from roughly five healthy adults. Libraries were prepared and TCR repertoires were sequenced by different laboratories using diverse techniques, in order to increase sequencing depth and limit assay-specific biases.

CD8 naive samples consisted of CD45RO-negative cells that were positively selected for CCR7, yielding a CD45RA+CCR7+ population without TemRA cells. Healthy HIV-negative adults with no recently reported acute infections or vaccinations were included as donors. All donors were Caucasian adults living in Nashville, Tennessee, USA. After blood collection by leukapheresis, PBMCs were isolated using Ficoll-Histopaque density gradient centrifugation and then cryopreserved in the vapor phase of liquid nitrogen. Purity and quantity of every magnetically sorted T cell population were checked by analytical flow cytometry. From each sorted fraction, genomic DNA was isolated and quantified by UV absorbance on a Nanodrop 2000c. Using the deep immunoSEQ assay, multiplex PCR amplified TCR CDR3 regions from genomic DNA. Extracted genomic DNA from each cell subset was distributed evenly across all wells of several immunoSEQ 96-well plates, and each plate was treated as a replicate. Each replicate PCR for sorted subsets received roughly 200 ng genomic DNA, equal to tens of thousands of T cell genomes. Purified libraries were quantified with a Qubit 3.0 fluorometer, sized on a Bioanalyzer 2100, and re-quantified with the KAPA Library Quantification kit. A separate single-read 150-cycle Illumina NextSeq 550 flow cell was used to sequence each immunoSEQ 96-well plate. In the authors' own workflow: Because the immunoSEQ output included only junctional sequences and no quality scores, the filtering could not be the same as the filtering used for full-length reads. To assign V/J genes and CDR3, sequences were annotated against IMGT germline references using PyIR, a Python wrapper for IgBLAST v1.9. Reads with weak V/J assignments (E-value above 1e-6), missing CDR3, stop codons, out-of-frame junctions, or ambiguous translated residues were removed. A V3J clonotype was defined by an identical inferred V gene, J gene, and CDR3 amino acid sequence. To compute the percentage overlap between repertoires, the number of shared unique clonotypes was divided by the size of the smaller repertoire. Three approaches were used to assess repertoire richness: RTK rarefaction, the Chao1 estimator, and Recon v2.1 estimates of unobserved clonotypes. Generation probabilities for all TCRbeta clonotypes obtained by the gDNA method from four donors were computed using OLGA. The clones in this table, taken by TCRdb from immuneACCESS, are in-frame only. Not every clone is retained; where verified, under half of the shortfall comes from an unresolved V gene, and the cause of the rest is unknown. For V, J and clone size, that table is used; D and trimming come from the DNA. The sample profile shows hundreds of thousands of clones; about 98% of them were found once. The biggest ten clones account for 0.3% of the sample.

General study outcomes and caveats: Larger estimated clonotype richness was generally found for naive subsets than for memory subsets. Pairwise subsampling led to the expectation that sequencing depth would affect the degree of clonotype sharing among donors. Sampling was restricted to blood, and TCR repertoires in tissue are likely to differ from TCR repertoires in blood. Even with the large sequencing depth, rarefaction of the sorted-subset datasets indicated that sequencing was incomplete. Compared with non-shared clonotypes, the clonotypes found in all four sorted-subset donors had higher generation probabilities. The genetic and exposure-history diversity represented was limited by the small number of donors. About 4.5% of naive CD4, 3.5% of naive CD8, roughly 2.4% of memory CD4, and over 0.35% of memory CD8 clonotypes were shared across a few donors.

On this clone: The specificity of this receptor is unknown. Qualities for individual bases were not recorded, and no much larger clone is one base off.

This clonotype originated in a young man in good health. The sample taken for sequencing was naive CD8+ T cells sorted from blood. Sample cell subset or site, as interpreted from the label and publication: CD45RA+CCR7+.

This receptor has the CDR3 CASSQAGGLLDTQYF. The nucleotide sequence is TGTGCCAGCAGCCAAGCAGGGGGCTTACTCGATACGCAGTATTTT. This receptor chain uses TRBV7-3 and TRBJ2-3, with 8 central nucleotides matching TRBD1. From the cysteine through the phenylalanine, the CDR3 covers 15 amino acids. The kept DNA is CDR3 alone, 45 bases in frame from the first base. Unmatched junction bases come to 10, with V trimmed by 5 bases and J by 6 bases. CDR1 and CDR2, per the germline V gene, are SGHTA and FQGTGA.